Listed below are T cell receptor beta chains from one sample, sequenced in a study of cytomegalovirus exposure and HLA in healthy donors. Assay: immunoSEQ multiplex PCR; the TCRdb copy retains only in-frame clones and omits some. The repertoire holds some 120,000 clones, with more than 15% as singletons. Sequencing was done on a sample of PBMCs. These receptors originate from a female donor in good health and CMV-seropositive. CDR3s leave out the opening cysteine and the closing phenylalanine or tryptophan. D genes are given only for firm matches.

.,TRBV19,ASKSGLIGYT
.,TRBV29-1,SVERGGGTEAF
.,TRBV18,ASSPVNYGYT
TRBD1,TRBV7-9,ASSWGDRGANEKLF
TRBD1,TRBV7-8,ASSKDRGPQH
TRBD1,TRBV19,ASNTGQTHTGELF
TRBD2,TRBV2,ASRRLAGLLGEQF
.,TRBV5-6,ASSLGGTEKLF
.,TRBV2,ASSEGSRSGNTIY
.,TRBV27,ASSLSRSNQPQH
TRBD1,TRBV5-6,ASSIRGSLTNEKLF
.,TRBV28,ASSLIRTANGYT
.,TRBV6-5,ASSYSPDSSGNTIY
.,TRBV5-6,ASTLFSGLYEQY
TRBD2,TRBV28,ASSFGTSGSIYPYTDTQY
.,TRBV29-1,SVVGVAGVDTDTQY
.,TRBV5-4,ASSFLRDSEAF
TRBD1,TRBV27,ASTGGQGDEQY
TRBD1,TRBV6-5,ASTRGDSRNSPLH
.,TRBV7-9,ASSLASGHLYEQY
TRBD1,TRBV6-5,ASSRDRTEQY